A selection of T cell receptor beta chains follows, all from one sample in a study of CD8+ T cells in alopecia areata. Data came from immunoSEQ multiplex PCR; TCRdb stores just in-frame clones and leaves some out. The sample gives tens of thousands of clones, roughly three fifths of which show up once; under 20% is in the top ten. Source: CD8+ T cells sorted from blood, taken at week 0. These receptors came from a human donor with alopecia areata. CDR3s include the opening cysteine and the closing phenylalanine or tryptophan. A D gene is named only where the DNA matches it firmly. The listing skips clone size in some rows; elsewhere it reads once, few, many or a size class.

j_call v_call clone_size d_call cdr3_nt cdr3_aa
TRBJ2-5 TRBV4-2 . . TGTGCCAGCAGCCAAGATCAGAGTTTGGAGACCCAGTACTTC CASSQDQSLETQYF
TRBJ2-1 TRBV4-3 . TRBD1 TGCGCCAGCAGCCAAGATTGGACAGGCACCAACAATGAGCAGTTCTTC CASSQDWTGTNNEQFF
TRBJ1-4 TRBV29-1 . TRBD1 TGCAGCGCCGAAGTACAGGGGGCGAAGAAAGAAAAACTGTTTTTT CSAEVQGAKKEKLFF
TRBJ2-1 TRBV15 . . TGTGCCACCAGCAGAGATCAATCACGAGGGTTTGAGCAGTTCTTC CATSRDQSRGFEQFF
TRBJ2-4 TRBV7-9 . TRBD2 TGTGCCAGCAGCTCGACTAGCGGGAGGTTGGTAAACATTCAGTACTTC CASSSTSGRLVNIQYF
TRBJ2-7 TRBV9 once TRBD2 TGTGCCAGCAGCGCAGCTCTAGCGGGGGACAATCACTTC CASSAALAGDNHF
TRBJ2-3 TRBV4-1 few . TGCGCCAGCAGCCAAGTAATCCAGGGATCAGATACGCAGTATTTT CASSQVIQGSDTQYF
TRBJ2-7 TRBV7-9 . . TGTGCCAGCAGCTTAGTCGGCAGGAGCTACGAGCAGTACTTC CASSLVGRSYEQYF
TRBJ2-1 TRBV7-3 . . TGTGCCAGCAGCTTAACGCTGGGGGGGCCTATTCATGAGCAGTTCTTC CASSLTLGGPIHEQFF
TRBJ1-1 TRBV7-2 . . TGTGCCAGCAGCTTAGATGTAAACACTGAAGCCTTCTTT CASSLDVNTEAFF
TRBJ2-7 TRBV6-5 . TRBD1 TGTGCCAGCAGTCCAACCGGGACAGGGGTCGACGAGCAGTACTTC CASSPTGTGVDEQYF
TRBJ2-3 TRBV5-1 . . TGCGCCAGCAACCGGGACCTTGACACAGATACGCAGTATTTT CASNRDLDTDTQYF
TRBJ2-7 TRBV6-5 few . TGTGCCAGCAGTGCGGGCGGGGGCCCCCCCTACGAGCAGTACTTC CASSAGGGPPYEQYF
TRBJ2-7 TRBV27 . . TGTGCCAGCAGTTTATCCCTCTTGGGCCACCCAACCGACGAGCAGTACTTC CASSLSLLGHPTDEQYF
TRBJ2-1 TRBV23-1 few TRBD2 TGCGCCAGCAGTCAATCGATTTCCTTGACTAGCGGGAGCAAGGTCTCCTACAATGAGCAGTTCTTC CASSQSISLTSGSKVSYNEQFF
TRBJ1-1 TRBV28 . . TGTGCCAGCAGTTTCCCCGGACAGCCCGGGAAGACTGAAGCTTTCTTT CASSFPGQPGKTEAFF
TRBJ1-1 TRBV29-1 few . TGCAGCGTTGCACCGACACAAATGAACACTGAAGCTTTCTTT CSVAPTQMNTEAFF
TRBJ2-2 TRBV7-2 few . TGTGCCAGCAGCTTACCAGATAAGGGGAACGCGAACACCGGGGAGCTGTTTTTT CASSLPDKGNANTGELFF